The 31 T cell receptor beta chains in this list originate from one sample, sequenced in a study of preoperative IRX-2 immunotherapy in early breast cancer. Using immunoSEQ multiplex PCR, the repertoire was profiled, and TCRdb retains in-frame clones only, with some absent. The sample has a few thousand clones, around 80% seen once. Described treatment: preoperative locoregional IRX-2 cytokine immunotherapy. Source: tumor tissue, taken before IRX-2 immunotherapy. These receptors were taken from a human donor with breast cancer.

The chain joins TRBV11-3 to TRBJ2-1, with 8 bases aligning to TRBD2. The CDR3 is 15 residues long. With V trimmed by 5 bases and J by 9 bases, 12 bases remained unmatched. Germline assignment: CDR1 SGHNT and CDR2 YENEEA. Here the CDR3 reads CASSPPPAGVGEQFF. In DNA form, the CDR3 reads TGTGCCAGCAGCCCACCCCCAGCGGGAGTAGGTGAGCAGTTCTTC. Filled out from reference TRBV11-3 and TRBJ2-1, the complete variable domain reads EAGVVQSPRYKIIEKKQPVAFWCNPISGHNTLYWYLQNLGQGPELLIRYENEEAVDDSQLPKDRFSAERLKGVDSTLKIQPAELGDSAVYLCASSPPPAGVGEQFFGPGTRLTVL.

DNA for the CDR3: TGTGCCACCAGCAGAGATGAGAAAGTAGGATCTGCCGGGGAGCTGTTTTTT. Its translation is CATSRDEKVGSAGELFF. The chain uses TRBV15 and TRBJ2-2; D not certain. Trimming left V 0 bases short and J 6 bases short, with 17 bases between. The length of the CDR3 is 17 residues. The germline gives CDR1 LNHNV, CDR2 YYDKDF (reference sequence).

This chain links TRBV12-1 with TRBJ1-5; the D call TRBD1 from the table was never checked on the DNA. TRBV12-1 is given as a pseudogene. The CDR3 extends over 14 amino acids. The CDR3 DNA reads TGTGCCAGCAGCCGACAGGGGGCGAGTCAGCCCCAGCATTTT. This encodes CASSRQGASQPQHF.

The CDR3 coding sequence is TGTGCCAGCAGCTTAGGATCTGACTCCTACGAGCAGTACTTC. It codes for CASSLGSDSYEQYF. This chain links TRBV7-1 with TRBJ2-7, with no clear D. TRBV7-1 is an ORF; its function is uncertain. The CDR3 has 14 residues. The V end lost 4 bases, the J end lost 0 bases, and 10 bases lay between the germline ends.

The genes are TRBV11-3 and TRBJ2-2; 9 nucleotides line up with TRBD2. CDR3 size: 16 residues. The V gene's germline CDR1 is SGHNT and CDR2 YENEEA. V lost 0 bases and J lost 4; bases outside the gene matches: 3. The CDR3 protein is CASSLDLAGSTGELFF. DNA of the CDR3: TGTGCCAGCAGCTTAGACCTAGCGGGATCCACCGGGGAGCTGTTTTTT.

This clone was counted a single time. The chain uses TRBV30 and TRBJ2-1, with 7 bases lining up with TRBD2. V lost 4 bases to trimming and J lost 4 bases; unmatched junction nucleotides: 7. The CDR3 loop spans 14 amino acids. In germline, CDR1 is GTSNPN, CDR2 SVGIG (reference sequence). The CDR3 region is CAWNRGSAYNEQFF. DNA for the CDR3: TGTGCCTGGAACCGCGGGAGTGCATACAATGAGCAGTTCTTC.

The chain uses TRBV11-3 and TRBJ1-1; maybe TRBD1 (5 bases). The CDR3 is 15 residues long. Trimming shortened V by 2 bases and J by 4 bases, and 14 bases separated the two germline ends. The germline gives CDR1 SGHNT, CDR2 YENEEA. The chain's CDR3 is CASSLQARAVTEAFF. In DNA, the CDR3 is TGTGCCAGCAGCTTACAAGCCAGGGCGGTCACTGAAGCTTTCTTT.

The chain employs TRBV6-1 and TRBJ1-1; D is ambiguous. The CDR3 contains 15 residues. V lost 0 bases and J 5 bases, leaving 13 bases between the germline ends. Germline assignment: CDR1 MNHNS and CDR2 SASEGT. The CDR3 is CASSEALGSVTEAFF. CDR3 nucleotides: TGTGCCAGCAGTGAAGCCCTGGGGTCAGTGACTGAAGCTTTCTTT.

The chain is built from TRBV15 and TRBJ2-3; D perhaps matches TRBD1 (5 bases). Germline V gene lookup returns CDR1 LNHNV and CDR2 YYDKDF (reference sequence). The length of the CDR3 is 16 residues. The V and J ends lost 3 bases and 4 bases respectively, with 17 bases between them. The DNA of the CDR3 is TGTGCCACCAGCAGTTACGGAGTGGGGCACCCAGATACGCAGTATTTT. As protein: CATSSYGVGHPDTQYF. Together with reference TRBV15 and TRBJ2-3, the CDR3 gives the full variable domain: DAMVIQNPRYQVTQFGKPVTLSCSQTLNHNVMYWYQQKSSQAPKLLFHYYDKDFNNEADTPDNFQSRRPNTSFCFLDIRSPGLGDTAMYLCATSSYGVGHPDTQYFGPGTRLTVL.

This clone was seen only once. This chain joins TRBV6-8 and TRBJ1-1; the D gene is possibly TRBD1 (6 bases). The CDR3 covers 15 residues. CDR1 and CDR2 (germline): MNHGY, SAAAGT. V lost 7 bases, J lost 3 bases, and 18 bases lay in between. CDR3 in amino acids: CASTGRGAGDTEAFF. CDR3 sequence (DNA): TGTGCCAGCACCGGGAGGGGGGCTGGGGACACTGAAGCTTTCTTT.

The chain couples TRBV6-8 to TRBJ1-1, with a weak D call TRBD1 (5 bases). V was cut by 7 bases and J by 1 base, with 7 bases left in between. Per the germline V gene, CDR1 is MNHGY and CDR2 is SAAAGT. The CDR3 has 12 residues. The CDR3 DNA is TGTGCCAGCAAGACAGCGAACACTGAAGCTTTCTTT. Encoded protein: CASKTANTEAFF.

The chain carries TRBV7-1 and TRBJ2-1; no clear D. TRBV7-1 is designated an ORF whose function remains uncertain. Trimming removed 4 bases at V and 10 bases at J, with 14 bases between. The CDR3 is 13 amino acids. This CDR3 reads CASSLAPTGEQFF. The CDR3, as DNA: TGTGCCAGCAGCTTAGCCCCGACGGGCGAGCAGTTCTTC.

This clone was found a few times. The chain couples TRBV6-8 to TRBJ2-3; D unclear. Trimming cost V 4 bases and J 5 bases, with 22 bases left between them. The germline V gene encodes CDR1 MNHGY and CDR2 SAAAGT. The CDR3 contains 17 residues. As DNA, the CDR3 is TGTGCCAGCAGTTTGGTCCCCGTTAAGTATTGGGGAGATACGCAGTATTTT. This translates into CASSLVPVKYWGDTQYF.

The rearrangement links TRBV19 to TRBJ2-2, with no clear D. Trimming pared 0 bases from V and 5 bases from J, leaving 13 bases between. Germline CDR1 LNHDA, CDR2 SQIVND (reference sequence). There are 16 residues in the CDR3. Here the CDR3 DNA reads TGTGCCAGTAGTATAGATTACCGTAGAAGGACCGGGGAGCTGTTTTTT. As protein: CASSIDYRRRTGELFF.

The CDR3 DNA reads as TGTGCCAGCTCACCACCGTACAGCACAGATACGCAGTATTTT. Translation: CASSPPYSTDTQYF. This chain links TRBV18 with TRBJ2-3; the D is unclear. Germline loops: CDR1 KGHSH, CDR2 LQKENI. The CDR3 sequence is 14 residues long. Trimming stripped 0 bases from V and 0 bases from J, with 4 bases between.

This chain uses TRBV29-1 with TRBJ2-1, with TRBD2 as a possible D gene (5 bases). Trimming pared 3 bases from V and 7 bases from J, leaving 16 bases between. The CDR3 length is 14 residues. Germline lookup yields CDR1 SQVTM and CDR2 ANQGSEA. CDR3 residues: CSVDARRGGNEQFF. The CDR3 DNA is TGCAGCGTTGATGCTCGGAGAGGCGGGAATGAGCAGTTCTTC.

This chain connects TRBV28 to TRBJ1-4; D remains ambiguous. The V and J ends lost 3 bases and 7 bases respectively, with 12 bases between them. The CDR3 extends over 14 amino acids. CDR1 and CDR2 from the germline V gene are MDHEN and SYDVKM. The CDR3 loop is CASSLGGFGEKLFF. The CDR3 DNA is TGTGCCAGCAGTTTGGGAGGGTTCGGTGAAAAACTGTTTTTT.

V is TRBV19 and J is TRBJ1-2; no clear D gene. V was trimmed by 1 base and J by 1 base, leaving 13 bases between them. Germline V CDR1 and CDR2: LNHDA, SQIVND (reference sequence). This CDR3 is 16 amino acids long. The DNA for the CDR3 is TGTGCCAGTAGTATAGCCCGTGGGATCAGTAACTATGGCTACACCTTC. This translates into CASSIARGISNYGYTF. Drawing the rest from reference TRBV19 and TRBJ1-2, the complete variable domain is DGGITQSPKYLFRKEGQNVTLSCEQNLNHDAMYWYRQDPGQGLRLIYYSQIVNDFQKGDIAEGYSVSREKKESFPLTVTSAQKNPTAFYLCASSIARGISNYGYTFGSGTRLTVV.

CDR3 protein: CSVEWGNYGYTF. The CDR3 DNA follows: TGCAGCGTTGAATGGGGGAACTATGGCTACACCTTC. The chain links TRBV29-1 to TRBJ1-2; a possible D gene is TRBD1 (5 bases). Trimming took off 2 bases at V and 2 bases at J, with 6 bases between the two ends. Per germline, CDR1 SQVTM and CDR2 ANQGSEA. The CDR3 length is 12 residues.

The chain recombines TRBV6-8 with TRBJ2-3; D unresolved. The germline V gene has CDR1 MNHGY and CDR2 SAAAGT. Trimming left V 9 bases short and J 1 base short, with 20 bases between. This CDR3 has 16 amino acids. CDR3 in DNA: TGTGCCAGTGAAAGAGAAGGAAGATGGGGCACAGATACGCAGTATTTT. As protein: CASEREGRWGTDTQYF.

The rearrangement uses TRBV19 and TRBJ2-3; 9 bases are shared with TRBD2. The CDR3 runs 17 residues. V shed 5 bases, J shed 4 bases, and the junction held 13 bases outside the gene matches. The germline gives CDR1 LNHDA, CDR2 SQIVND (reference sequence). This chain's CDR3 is CASSPHGGSGGPDTQYF. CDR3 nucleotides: TGTGCCAGTAGTCCCCATGGGGGTAGCGGGGGACCAGATACGCAGTATTTT. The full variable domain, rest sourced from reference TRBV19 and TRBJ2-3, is DGGITQSPKYLFRKEGQNVTLSCEQNLNHDAMYWYRQDPGQGLRLIYYSQIVNDFQKGDIAEGYSVSREKKESFPLTVTSAQKNPTAFYLCASSPHGGSGGPDTQYFGPGTRLTVL.

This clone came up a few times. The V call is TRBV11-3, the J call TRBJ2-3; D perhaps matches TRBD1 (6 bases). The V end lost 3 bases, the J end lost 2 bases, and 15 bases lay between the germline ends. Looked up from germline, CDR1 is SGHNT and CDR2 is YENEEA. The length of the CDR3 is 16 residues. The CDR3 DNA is TGTGCCAGCAGCTTGGAACCCGGGGACACCACAGATACGCAGTATTTT. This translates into CASSLEPGDTTDTQYF.

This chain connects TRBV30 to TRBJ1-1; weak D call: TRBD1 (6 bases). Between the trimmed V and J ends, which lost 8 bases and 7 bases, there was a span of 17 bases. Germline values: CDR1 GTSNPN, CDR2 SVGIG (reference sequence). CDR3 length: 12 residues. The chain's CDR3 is CALDRPLGEAFF. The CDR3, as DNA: TGTGCCCTAGACAGGCCCTTAGGTGAAGCTTTCTTT. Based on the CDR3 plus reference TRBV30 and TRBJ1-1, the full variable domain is SQTIHQWPATLVQPVGSPLSLECTVEGTSNPNLYWYRQAAGRGLQLLFYSVGIGQISSEVPQNLSASRPQDRQFILSSKKLLLSDSGFYLCALDRPLGEAFFGQGTRLTVV.

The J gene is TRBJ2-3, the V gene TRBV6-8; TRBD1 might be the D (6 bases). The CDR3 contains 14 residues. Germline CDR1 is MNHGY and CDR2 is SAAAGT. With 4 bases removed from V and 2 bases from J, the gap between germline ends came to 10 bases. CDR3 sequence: CASSFTGSTDTQYF. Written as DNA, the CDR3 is TGTGCCAGCAGTTTCACAGGGTCCACAGATACGCAGTATTTT.

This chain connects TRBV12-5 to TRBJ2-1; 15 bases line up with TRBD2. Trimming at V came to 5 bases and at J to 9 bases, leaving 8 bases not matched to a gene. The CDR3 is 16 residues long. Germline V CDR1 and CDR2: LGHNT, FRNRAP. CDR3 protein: CASGPGLAGGLGEQFF. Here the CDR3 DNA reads TGTGCTAGTGGTCCGGGACTAGCGGGAGGTTTAGGTGAGCAGTTCTTC.

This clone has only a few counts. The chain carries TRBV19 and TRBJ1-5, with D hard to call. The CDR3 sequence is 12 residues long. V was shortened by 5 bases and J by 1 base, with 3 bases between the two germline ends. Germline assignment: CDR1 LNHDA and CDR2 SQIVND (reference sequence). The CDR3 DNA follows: TGTGCCAGTAGTGTCAGCAATCAGCCCCAGCATTTT. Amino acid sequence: CASSVSNQPQHF.

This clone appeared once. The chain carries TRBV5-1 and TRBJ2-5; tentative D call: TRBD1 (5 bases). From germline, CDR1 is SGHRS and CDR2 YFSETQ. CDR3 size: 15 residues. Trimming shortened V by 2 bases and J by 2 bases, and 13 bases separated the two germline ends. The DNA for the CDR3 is TGCGCCAGCAGCTTTCAAGGGGTAGGGCAAGAGACCCAGTACTTC. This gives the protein CASSFQGVGQETQYF.

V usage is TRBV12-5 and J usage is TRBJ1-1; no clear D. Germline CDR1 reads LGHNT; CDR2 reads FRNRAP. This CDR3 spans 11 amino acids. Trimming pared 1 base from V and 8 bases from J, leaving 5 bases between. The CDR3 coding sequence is TGTGCTAGTGGTTTGGAAGTCGAAGCTTTCTTT. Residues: CASGLEVEAFF. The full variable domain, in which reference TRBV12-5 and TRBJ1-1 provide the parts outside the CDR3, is DARVTQTPRHKVTEMGQEVTMRCQPILGHNTVFWYRQTMMQGLELLAYFRNRAPLDDSGMPKDRFSAEMPDATLATLKIQPSEPRDSAVYFCASGLEVEAFFGQGTRLTVV.

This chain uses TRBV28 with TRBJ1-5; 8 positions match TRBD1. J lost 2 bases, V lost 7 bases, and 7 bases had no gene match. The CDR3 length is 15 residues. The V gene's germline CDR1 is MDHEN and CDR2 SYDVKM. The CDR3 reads CASTSPGGGNQPQHF. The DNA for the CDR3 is TGTGCCAGCACTTCCCCAGGGGGCGGCAATCAGCCCCAGCATTTT.

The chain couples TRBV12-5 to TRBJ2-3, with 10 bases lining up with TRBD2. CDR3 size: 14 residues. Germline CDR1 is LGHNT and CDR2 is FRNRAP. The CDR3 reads CASGISGRTDTQYF. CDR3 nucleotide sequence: TGTGCCAGCGGAATTAGCGGGAGGACAGATACGCAGTATTTT.

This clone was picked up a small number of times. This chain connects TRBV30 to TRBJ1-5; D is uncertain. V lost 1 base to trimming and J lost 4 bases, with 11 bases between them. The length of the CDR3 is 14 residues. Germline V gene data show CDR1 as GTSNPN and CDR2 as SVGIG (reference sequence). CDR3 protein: CAWSGGQPNQPQHF. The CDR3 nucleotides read TGTGCCTGGAGTGGAGGCCAGCCAAATCAGCCCCAGCATTTT.